This T cell receptor (beta chain) was identified in a study of metastatic and nonmetastatic thyroid tumors. Study context: Malignant thyroid and benign thyroid patients provided blood and tumor or nodule tissue whose repertoires were compared. The study's findings and limits: Malignant thyroid tumors reportedly had TCR beta diversity that was significantly higher than in benign nodules, in blood and tumor.

Methods used by the authors: Between-group CDR3 differences, defined by clinicopathological status, yielded a distant-metastasis classifier for papillary thyroid cancer. TCRdb ran MiXCR on the PCR reads. TCRdb assigned the V and J calls; the authors' analysis was not used. This table has about 24,000 clones, 26% appearing once. This clone was seen many times. Its antigen is unidentified. Every patient underwent thyroid surgery untreated. The CDR3 spans 16 residues. Germline CDR1 reads SGHAT; CDR2 reads FQNNGV. V was cut by 0 bases and J by 7 bases, with 16 bases left in between. The sequence derives from a male donor with papillary thyroid cancer or a benign thyroid nodule (not recorded which). Some clones in this sample may be carry-over from other donors' samples. V is TRBV11-2 and J is TRBJ2-1; D remains unclear. The material sequenced was blood. The CDR3 DNA reads TGTGCCAGCAGCTTAGAAGGAACCCTGACATCTAATGAGCAGTTCTTC. Its translation is CASSLEGTLTSNEQFF.